The subject of this entry is one TCR beta chain. This record comes from a study of OX40 agonist ivuxolimab in advanced cancers. There are 16 residues in the CDR3. Between the trimmed V and J ends, which lost 1 base and 2 bases, there was a span of 12 bases. In germline, CDR1 is LGHNA, CDR2 YNFKEQ. This table comes from immunoSEQ multiplex PCR, and its TCRdb copy is limited to in-frame clones, with some not included. Among about 62,000 clones listed, around 84% were seen once. The material sequenced was CD4+ or CD8+ T cells sorted from blood, taken in a trial of the OX40 agonist ivuxolimab. The J gene is TRBJ1-3, the V gene TRBV4-2, with D uncertain. The sequence was collected from an adult with an advanced solid tumor such as melanoma, head and neck, liver or kidney cancer. CDR3 nucleotides: TGTGCCAGCAGCCAAGCACTTGACTCTCCTGGAAACACCATATATTTT. Its translation is CASSQALDSPGNTIYF.